This T cell receptor beta chain appears in the sequencing data of a study of blood T cell repertoires in COVID-19. The CDR3 runs to 15 residues. In germline, CDR1 is SGHTA, CDR2 FQGNSA. The germline V and J ends were trimmed by 1 base and 3 bases, with 12 bases remaining between them. This study enrolled people aged about 18 to 100 from about two dozen US geographic areas. Assignments of participants to cohorts depended upon their own reported clinical history. Profiling relied on immunoSEQ multiplex PCR, and the TCRdb table lists in-frame clones only, not all of them. In the table there are 250,000 or so clones, about 91% of which are singletons.

This TCR came from a man aged 35 to 55 who had been exposed to COVID-19. The gene calls are TRBV7-2 and TRBJ1-1; D is unresolved. The specimen sequenced was PBMCs or T cells enriched from blood (not recorded which). CDR3 in amino acids: CASSLVPETYTEAFF. CDR3 DNA sequence: TGTGCCAGCAGCTTAGTGCCAGAGACTTACACTGAAGCTTTCTTT.